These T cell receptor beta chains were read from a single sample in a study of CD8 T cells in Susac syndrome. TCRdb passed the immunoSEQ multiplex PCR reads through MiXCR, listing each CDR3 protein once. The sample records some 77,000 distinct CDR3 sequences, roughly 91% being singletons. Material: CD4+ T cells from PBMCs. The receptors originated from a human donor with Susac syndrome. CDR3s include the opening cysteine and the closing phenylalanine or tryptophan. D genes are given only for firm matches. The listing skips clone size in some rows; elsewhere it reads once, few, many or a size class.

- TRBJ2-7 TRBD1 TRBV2 CAGRAWTGGSSYEQYF TGTGCCGGCCGGGCCTGGACAGGCGGAAGCTCCTACGAGCAGTACTTC
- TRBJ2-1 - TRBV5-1 CASSLEVTASNEQFF TGCGCCAGCAGCTTGGAGGTGACTGCCTCCAATGAGCAGTTCTTC
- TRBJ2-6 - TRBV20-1 CSAGLSSGANVLTF TGCAGTGCTGGACTTAGCTCTGGGGCCAACGTCCTGACTTTC
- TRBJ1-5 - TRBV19 CASRYDTRPNQPQHF TGTGCCAGTAGGTACGATACCCGGCCCAATCAGCCCCAGCATTTT
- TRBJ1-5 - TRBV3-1 CASSLTMDQPQHF TGTGCCAGCAGCCTTACGATGGACCAGCCCCAGCATTTT
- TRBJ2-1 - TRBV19 CAAAVQASYNEQFF TGTGCCGCCGCCGTCCAGGCCTCCTACAATGAGCAGTTCTTC
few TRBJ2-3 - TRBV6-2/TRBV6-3 CASSQGDTQYF TGTGCCAGCAGCCAGGGGGATACGCAGTATTTT
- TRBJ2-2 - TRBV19 CASSILVAGSWYTGELFF TGTGCCAGTAGTATACTTGTGGCAGGGAGTTGGTACACCGGGGAGCTGTTTTTT
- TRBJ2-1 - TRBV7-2 CASSLARQGPGGNYGQFF TGTGCCAGCAGCTTAGCGCGTCAGGGCCCTGGGGGGAACTATGGGCAGTTCTTC
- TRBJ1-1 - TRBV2 CASSMVGPEAFF TGTGCCAGCAGTATGGTGGGGCCTGAAGCTTTCTTT
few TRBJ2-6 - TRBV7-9 CASSGTRYAPGANVLTF TGTGCCAGCAGCGGTACTAGGTACGCCCCCGGGGCCAACGTCCTGACTTTC
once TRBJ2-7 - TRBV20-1 CSARDLSFYEQYF TGCAGTGCTAGAGATCTATCCTTCTACGAGCAGTACTTC
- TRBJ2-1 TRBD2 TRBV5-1 CASSQLAGEGNEQFF TGCGCCAGCAGCCAACTCGCGGGGGAAGGCAATGAGCAGTTCTTC
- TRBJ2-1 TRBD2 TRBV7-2 CASSLGTSGGNEQFF TGTGCCAGCAGCTTAGGGACTAGCGGGGGCAATGAGCAGTTCTTC
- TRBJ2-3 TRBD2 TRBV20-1 CSAQTHRGTSGKGDTQYF TGCAGTGCTCAAACCCACCGGGGGACTAGCGGGAAGGGAGATACGCAGTATTTT
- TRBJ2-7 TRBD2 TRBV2 CASHTLGRGDAYEQYF TGTGCCAGTCACACATTGGGACGGGGGGACGCCTACGAGCAGTACTTC
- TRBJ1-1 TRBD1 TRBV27 CASSLTGTWNTEAFF TGTGCCAGCAGCTTGACAGGGACTTGGAACACTGAAGCTTTCTTT
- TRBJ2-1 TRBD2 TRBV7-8 CASSRLANEQFF TGTGCCAGCAGCCGACTAGCGAATGAGCAGTTCTTC
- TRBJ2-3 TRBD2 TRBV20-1 CSVGAGATDTQYF TGCAGTGTAGGAGCGGGGGCCACAGATACGCAGTATTTT
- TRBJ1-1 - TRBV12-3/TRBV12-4 CASSFSGVGTEAFF TGTGCCAGCAGTTTCTCAGGGGTCGGCACTGAAGCTTTCTTT
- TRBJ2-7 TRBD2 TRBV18 CASSPVAGGTYEQYF TGTGCCAGCTCACCGGTAGCGGGAGGCACCTACGAGCAGTACTTC
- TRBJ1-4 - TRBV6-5 CASRLQGQWGEKLFF TGTGCCAGCAGACTACAGGGTCAATGGGGTGAAAAACTGTTTTTT
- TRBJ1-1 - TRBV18 CASSPNQGMNTEAFF TGTGCCAGCTCACCAAATCAGGGGATGAACACTGAAGCTTTCTTT
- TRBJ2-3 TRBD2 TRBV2 CASSPARDYYTDTQYF TGTGCCAGCAGCCCAGCCCGGGACTACTACACAGATACGCAGTATTTT
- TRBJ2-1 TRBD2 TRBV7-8 CASSRGLAGYNEQFF TGTGCCAGCAGCCGCGGTCTAGCGGGTTACAATGAGCAGTTCTTC
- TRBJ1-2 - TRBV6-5 CASSYSGAKSGYTF TGTGCCAGCAGTTACTCAGGGGCTAAGAGCGGCTACACCTTC